A single sample gave rise to the 13 T cell receptor beta chains below, sequenced in a study of response to subunit inactivated influenza vaccine. TCRdb fed the RT-PCR reads into MiXCR, producing one record per CDR3 protein. The data contain about 700,000 distinct CDR3 sequences, about 15% of them singletons. The sample was PBMCs from blood, taken 14 to 15 days before vaccination. The receptor source for this set is a man in his fifties or sixties who received an inactivated influenza vaccine.

This clonotype was detected a few times. The chain links TRBV14 to TRBJ1-2; 7 bases match TRBD1. Germline CDR1 reads SGHDN; CDR2 reads FVKESK. The CDR3 extends over 16 amino acids. Unmatched junction bases numbered 10, after V lost 4 bases and J lost 2 bases. The DNA of the CDR3 is TGTGCCAGCAGCCCAAGGGCGGGACAGACGAACTATGGCTACACCTTC. Its translation: CASSPRAGQTNYGYTF.

V usage is TRBV5-1 and J usage is TRBJ2-3, with 7 bases lining up with TRBD1. Germline CDR1 reads SGHRS; CDR2 reads YFSETQ. With V trimmed by 7 bases and J by 2 bases, 10 bases remained unmatched. The CDR3 runs to 15 residues. In DNA, the CDR3 is TGCGCCAGCGCGAGGGGGCAGGACCACACAGATACGCAGTATTTT. This sequence encodes CASARGQDHTDTQYF.

This clonotype was observed a few times. J is TRBJ2-3 and V is TRBV30; D gene ambiguous. There are 13 residues in the CDR3. V lost 8 bases, J lost 5 bases, and 17 bases lay in between. CDR1 is GTSNPN, CDR2 SVGIG, per germline (reference sequence). DNA for the CDR3: TGTGCCGCTCGTCCACCCCGAAGAGATACGCAGTATTTT. It translates to CAARPPRRDTQYF.

This clonotype was seen more than once but under ten times. The chain links TRBV5-5 to TRBJ2-1; 8 nucleotides agree with TRBD2. Germline lookup yields CDR1 SGHKS and CDR2 YYEKEE (reference sequence). The CDR3 covers 16 residues. Trimming at V came to 4 bases and at J to 4 bases, leaving 10 bases not matched to a gene. For the CDR3, the DNA is TGTGCCAGCAGCCCCCTCGGGGGACTAGGATACAATGAGCAGTTCTTC. It specifies CASSPLGGLGYNEQFF.

This clonotype has only a few counts. The chain recombines TRBV7-9 with TRBJ2-3, with D possibly matching TRBD1 (6 bases). Germline loops: CDR1 SEHNR, CDR2 FQNEAQ (reference sequence). The CDR3 is 14 amino acids. The V and J ends lost 4 bases and 2 bases respectively, with 10 bases between them. CDR3 amino acids: CASSSGQATDTQYF. The DNA of the CDR3 is TGTGCCAGCAGCTCGGGACAAGCCACAGATACGCAGTATTTT. Using reference TRBV7-9 and TRBJ2-3 for the parts outside the CDR3, the full variable domain is DTGVSQNPRHKITKRGQNVTFRCDPISEHNRLYWYRQTLGQGPEFLTYFQNEAQLEKSRLLSDRFSAERPKGSFSTLEIQRTEQGDSAMYLCASSSGQATDTQYFGPGTRLTVL.

This clonotype came up many times. The J gene is TRBJ2-5, the V gene TRBV4-2; TRBD2 agrees at 16 bases. Germline V gene data show CDR1 as LGHNA and CDR2 as YNFKEQ. Trimming cost V 0 bases and J 4 bases; bases outside gene matches: 8. The length of the CDR3 is 19 residues. The CDR3 bases are TGTGCCAGCAGCCAAGATCGCGGGACTAGCGGGAGGGCCGTAGAGACCCAGTACTTC. It yields the protein CASSQDRGTSGRAVETQYF.

This clonotype occurred many times. This chain links TRBV20-1 with TRBJ1-2; D gene unclear. Per germline, CDR1 DFQATT and CDR2 SNEGSKA (reference sequence). V lost 4 bases, J lost 5 bases, and 8 bases lay in between. The CDR3 has 11 amino acids. Here the CDR3 DNA reads TGCAGTGCTAAGCAGGTTTATGGCTACACCTTC. It translates to CSAKQVYGYTF.

This chain uses TRBV5-1 with TRBJ2-5; 7 bases agree with TRBD1. CDR3 size: 17 residues. Trimming removed 1 base from V and 5 bases from J; junction bases left unmatched: 14. Germline V lookup: CDR1 SGHRS, CDR2 YFSETQ. The CDR3 here is CASSLIRSGQPGETQYF. DNA for the CDR3: TGCGCCAGCAGCTTGATCCGGTCGGGACAGCCTGGGGAGACCCAGTACTTC. Drawing the rest from reference TRBV5-1 and TRBJ2-5, the complete variable domain is KAGVTQTPRYLIKTRGQQVTLSCSPISGHRSVSWYQQTPGQGLQFLFEYFSETQRNKGNFPGRFSGRQFSNSRSEMNVSTLELGDSALYLCASSLIRSGQPGETQYFGPGTRLLVL.

The chain recombines TRBV12-1 with TRBJ1-1. TRBV12-1 is a pseudogene locus. This CDR3 has 17 amino acids. CDR3 coding DNA: TGTGCCAGCAGCTCGTTTGTTGGCCAGTCAGGGAACACTGAAGCTTTCTTT. This codes for CASSSFVGQSGNTEAFF.

In this sample, this clonotype turned up a few times. The chain is built from TRBV28 and TRBJ2-1; D may match TRBD1 or TRBD2 (5 bases each). The length of the CDR3 is 15 residues. Germline-derived CDR1 and CDR2 are MDHEN and SYDVKM. V lost 5 bases, J lost 8 bases, and 19 bases lay in between. The CDR3 coding sequence is TGTGCCAGCAGTCTGCACCAAGGGACCTTGGATGAGCAGTTCTTC. This translates into CASSLHQGTLDEQFF.

This clonotype was seen at least ten times. V is TRBV7-2 and J is TRBJ2-1; either TRBD1 or TRBD2 may fit D (5 bases each). Trimming left V 3 bases short and J 4 bases short, with 10 bases between. CDR1 is SGHTA, CDR2 FQGNSA, per germline. The CDR3 loop spans 14 amino acids. The CDR3 DNA is TGTGCCAGCAGCTTCGGGGCCCTATACAATGAGCAGTTCTTC. Its protein is CASSFGALYNEQFF.

V is TRBV28 and J is TRBJ2-1, with D uncertain. Germline values: CDR1 MDHEN, CDR2 SYDVKM. The CDR3 runs to 14 residues. V lost 3 bases, J lost 2 bases, and 8 bases lay in between. The DNA for the CDR3 is TGTGCCAGCAGTTTGACCGTTCCCTACAATGAGCAGTTCTTC. Amino acids: CASSLTVPYNEQFF.

The chain recombines TRBV12-3 or TRBV12-4 with TRBJ2-1; no definite D call. There are 17 residues in the CDR3. Trimming removed 2 bases at V and 2 bases at J, with 16 bases between. In DNA form, the CDR3 reads TGTGCCAGCAGTTTAAATGCGGCGTCTGAGGCCTACAATGAGCAGTTCTTC. Translation: CASSLNAASEAYNEQFF.